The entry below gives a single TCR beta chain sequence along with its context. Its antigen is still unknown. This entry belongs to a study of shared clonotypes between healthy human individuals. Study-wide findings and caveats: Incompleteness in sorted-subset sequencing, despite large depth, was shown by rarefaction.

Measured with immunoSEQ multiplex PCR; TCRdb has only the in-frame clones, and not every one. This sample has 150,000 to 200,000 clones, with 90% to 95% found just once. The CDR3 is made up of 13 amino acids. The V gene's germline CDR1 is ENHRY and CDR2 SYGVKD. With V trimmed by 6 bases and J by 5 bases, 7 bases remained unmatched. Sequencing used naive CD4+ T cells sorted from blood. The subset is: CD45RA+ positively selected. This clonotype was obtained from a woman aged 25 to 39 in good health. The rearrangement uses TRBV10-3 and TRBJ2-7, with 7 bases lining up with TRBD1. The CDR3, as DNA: TGTGCCATCAGCAGACAGGGTACCCACGAGCAGTACTTC. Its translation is CAISRQGTHEQYF.